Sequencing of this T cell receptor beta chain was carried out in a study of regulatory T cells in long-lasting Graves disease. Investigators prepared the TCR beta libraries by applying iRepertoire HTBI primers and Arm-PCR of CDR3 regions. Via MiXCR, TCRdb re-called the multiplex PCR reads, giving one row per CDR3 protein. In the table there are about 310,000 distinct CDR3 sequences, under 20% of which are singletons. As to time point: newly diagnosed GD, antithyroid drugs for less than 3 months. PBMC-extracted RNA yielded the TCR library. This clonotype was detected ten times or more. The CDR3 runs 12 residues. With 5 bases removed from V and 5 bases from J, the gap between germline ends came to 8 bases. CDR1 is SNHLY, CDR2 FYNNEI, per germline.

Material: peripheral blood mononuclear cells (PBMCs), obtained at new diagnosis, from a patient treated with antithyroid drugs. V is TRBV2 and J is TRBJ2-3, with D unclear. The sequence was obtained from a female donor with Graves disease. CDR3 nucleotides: TGTGCCAGCAGTACTTTGGTAGATACGCAGTATTTT. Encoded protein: CASSTLVDTQYF.